This T cell receptor (beta chain) is from a study of sequential checkpoint blockade in melanoma. The treatment denotes: randomized to nivolumab then ipilimumab (arm A) or the reverse (arm B). The germline CDR1 and CDR2 sequences are LGHNT and FRNRAP. The CDR3 has 13 amino acids. Using immunoSEQ multiplex PCR, the repertoire was profiled, and TCRdb retains in-frame clones only, with some absent. The sample holds a few thousand clones, 39% seen once. This chain links TRBV12-5 with TRBJ1-1, with 9 positions matching TRBD1. This receptor was identified in a human donor with melanoma. The sample here was tumor tissue (inferred from file names), taken from a patient given nivolumab and ipilimumab in sequence. The CDR3 region is CASYRGRNTEAFF. DNA for the CDR3: TGTGCCAGCTACAGGGGGCGCAACACTGAAGCTTTCTTT.